This T cell receptor (beta chain) was retrieved from a study of T cell changes during pregnancy in multiple sclerosis. This clone showed up just a few times. Assay used: immunoSEQ multiplex PCR; TCRdb lists only in-frame clones, some missing. The profile covers 68,000 or so clones, with about 90% appearing a single time and around 0.89% taken by the ten largest. The CDR3 covers 14 residues. Germline assignment: CDR1 LNHDA and CDR2 SQIVND (reference sequence). J was trimmed by 0 bases and V by 3 bases; bases with no gene match: 2. Material: peripheral blood, obtained in the second trimester of pregnancy. The clonotype comes from a female donor with multiple sclerosis, enrolled in a pregnancy study. The chain links TRBV19 to TRBJ2-7, with 7 positions matching TRBD1. CDR3 sequence (DNA): TGTGCCAGTAGTATTCCAGGGGGCTCCTACGAGCAGTACTTC. As protein: CASSIPGGSYEQYF.